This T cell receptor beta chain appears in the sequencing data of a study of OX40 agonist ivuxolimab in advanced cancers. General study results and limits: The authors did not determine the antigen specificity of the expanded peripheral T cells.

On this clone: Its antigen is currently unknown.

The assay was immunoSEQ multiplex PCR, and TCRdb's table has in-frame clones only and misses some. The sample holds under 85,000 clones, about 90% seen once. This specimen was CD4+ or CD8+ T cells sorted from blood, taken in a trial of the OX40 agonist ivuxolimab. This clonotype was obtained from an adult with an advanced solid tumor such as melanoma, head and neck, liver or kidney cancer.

The CDR3 bases are TGCAGCGTTTCTGCGCCCCGGGACAGGGGGCGTGAGGCCAAAAACATTCAGTACTTC. This codes for CSVSAPRDRGREAKNIQYF. The chain uses TRBV29-1 and TRBJ2-4; 12 bases fit TRBD1. Trimming at V came to 5 bases and at J to 1 base, leaving 15 bases not matched to a gene. Per germline, CDR1 SQVTM and CDR2 ANQGSEA. There are 19 residues in the CDR3.